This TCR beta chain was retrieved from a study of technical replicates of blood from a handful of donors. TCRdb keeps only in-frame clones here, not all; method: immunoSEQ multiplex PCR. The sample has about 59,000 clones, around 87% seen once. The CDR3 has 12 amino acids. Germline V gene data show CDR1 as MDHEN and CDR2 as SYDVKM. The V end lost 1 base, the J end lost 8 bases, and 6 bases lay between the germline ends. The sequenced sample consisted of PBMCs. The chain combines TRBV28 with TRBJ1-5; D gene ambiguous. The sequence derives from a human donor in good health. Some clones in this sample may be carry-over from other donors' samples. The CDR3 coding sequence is TGTGCCAGCAGTTTATCACGAGAGCCCCAGCATTTT. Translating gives CASSLSREPQHF.